This is a list of T cell receptor beta chains from one sample in a study of cytomegalovirus exposure and HLA in healthy donors. Some clones are missing from TCRdb's copy, which holds only in-frame ones; the method was immunoSEQ multiplex PCR. Of 150,000 to 200,000 clones listed, approximately 80% are singletons. Sequencing was performed on PBMCs. These receptors were taken from a middle-aged woman in good health and CMV-seropositive. CDR3s include the opening cysteine and the closing phenylalanine or tryptophan. The D gene is left open where the match is weak. Some rows have no size entry. The others give once, few or many, or a class for an expanded clone.

>TRBV19|.|.|TRBJ1-2
TGTGCCAGTAGTATAGAACAGGGAAACCACTATGGCTACACCTTC
CASSIEQGNHYGYTF
>TRBV7-2|.|TRBD2|TRBJ2-5
TGTGCCAGCAGCATCCGCCTAGCGGGGGGGCCGGAGACCCAGTACTTC
CASSIRLAGGPETQYF
>TRBV5-6|few|.|TRBJ2-7
TGTGCCAGCAGCTTGGCCTTCCGGGGAGACTACGAGCAGTACTTC
CASSLAFRGDYEQYF
>TRBV6-4|.|TRBD2|TRBJ2-3
TGTGCCAGCAGCGTTAGCGGGGGGGCCGCAGATACGCAGTATTTT
CASSVSGGAADTQYF
>TRBV5-6|.|.|TRBJ2-1
TGTGCCAGCAGCTTGAACAGATACAATGAGCAGTTCTTC
CASSLNRYNEQFF
>TRBV4-2|.|TRBD1|TRBJ1-4
TGTGCCAGCAGCCCCGGGGGTGACAGGGTTATTGGAAAACTGTTTTTT
CASSPGGDRVIGKLFF
>TRBV6-5|.|TRBD1|TRBJ2-7
TGTGCCAGCAGTTACGACAGGGGAATGTACGAGCAGTACTTC
CASSYDRGMYEQYF
>TRBV6-5|.|.|TRBJ2-3
TGTGCCAGCACCGGGGATGCAGATACGCAGTATTTT
CASTGDADTQYF
>TRBV11-2|.|.|TRBJ2-7
TGTGCCAGCAGCTTACTTTATAGGAGGGGACAGCCTATCTACGAGCAGTACTTC
CASSLLYRRGQPIYEQYF
>TRBV4-1|.|TRBD2|TRBJ2-1
TGCGCCAGCAGCCTCCTAGCGGGAGAATCCAATGAGCAGTTCTTC
CASSLLAGESNEQFF
>TRBV6-5|.|.|TRBJ1-2
TGTGCCAGCAGTTACTCCGGGTTTTCCACCTCCTTTGGCTACACCTTC
CASSYSGFSTSFGYTF
>TRBV7-2|.|TRBD2|TRBJ2-7
TGTGCCAGCAGCTTAAGAGGAACTAGCGGGGGGTGGGTGCAGTACTTC
CASSLRGTSGGWVQYF
>TRBV10-1|once|.|TRBJ2-1
TGCGCCAGCTCCGCGGTCAGCTCCTACAATGAGCAGTTCTTC
CASSAVSSYNEQFF